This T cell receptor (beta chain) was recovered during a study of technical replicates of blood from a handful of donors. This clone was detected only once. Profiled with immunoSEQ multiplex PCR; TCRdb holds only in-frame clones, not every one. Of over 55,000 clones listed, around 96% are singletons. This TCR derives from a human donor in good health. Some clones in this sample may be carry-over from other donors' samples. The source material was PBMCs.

The CDR3 here is CASSYSWQVPTQYF. CDR3 bases: TGTGCCAGCAGTTACTCGTGGCAGGTACCGACCCAGTACTTC. The rearrangement joins TRBV6-5 to TRBJ2-5; D remains unclear. The CDR3 sequence is 14 residues long. Germline V gene data show CDR1 as MNHEY and CDR2 as SVGAGI. With 0 bases removed from V and 7 bases from J, the gap between germline ends came to 12 bases.